This paragraph reports one T cell receptor (beta chain). V dropped 7 bases and J dropped 1; count of bases not matched to a gene: 16. Germline-derived CDR1 and CDR2 are SQVTM and ANQGSEA. CDR3 size: 18 residues. The data originate from a study of technical replicates of blood from a handful of donors. Here immunoSEQ multiplex PCR was the method, and the copy in TCRdb shows in-frame clones only, minus some. The data hold 45,000 to 55,000 clones, with 94% observed a single time. This TCR derives from a human donor in good health. The sample taken for sequencing was T cells isolated from PBMCs. V is TRBV29-1 and J is TRBJ2-1, with TRBD2 matching over 10 bases. The CDR3 sequence: CSARKELAGEKSYNEQFF. CDR3 nucleotides: TGCAGCGCCCGGAAAGAGCTAGCGGGAGAAAAGTCCTACAATGAGCAGTTCTTC.